The 3 T cell receptor beta chains below were found in one sample sequenced in a study of T cells in Graves' hyperthyroidism and ophthalmopathy. Amplification of TCR beta CDR3 regions was performed using RNA transcripts as template. HTBI primers were used for first-round RT-PCR of the TCR CDR3. In TCRdb, the multiplex PCR reads were re-called with MiXCR into one record per CDR3 protein. This table has roughly 280,000 distinct CDR3 sequences, over 15% appearing once. Sequencing was performed on blood. These receptors came from a woman in her fifties or sixties with Graves' ophthalmopathy.

The chain joins TRBV2 to TRBJ2-5; 13 bases agree with TRBD2. The length of the CDR3 is 16 residues. The germline CDR1 and CDR2 sequences are SNHLY and FYNNEI. V was clipped by 0 bases and J by 5 bases; unmatched bases: 3. DNA of the CDR3: TGTGCCAGCAGTGAAGCCGGACTAGCGGGGGTGGAGACCCAGTACTTC. Translating it yields CASSEAGLAGVETQYF.

The V and J genes are TRBV5-1 and TRBJ1-2, with TRBD1 matching over 9 bases. V lost 6 bases to trimming and J lost 8 bases; unmatched junction nucleotides: 11. Germline CDR1 and CDR2: SGHRS and YFSETQ. The CDR3 is made up of 14 amino acids. CDR3 protein: CASTPGQGLGGYTF. DNA for the CDR3: TGCGCCAGCACACCGGGACAGGGTTTGGGAGGCTACACCTTC.

This clonotype has ten or more counts. The chain recombines TRBV20-1 with TRBJ1-5; D gene uncertain. There are 13 residues in the CDR3. V gave up 4 bases and J gave up 2 bases, with 9 bases separating them. The germline V gene has CDR1 DFQATT and CDR2 SNEGSKA (reference sequence). The CDR3 DNA reads TGCAGTGCTATGAGAGGAGGCAATCAGCCCCAGCATTTT. Protein sequence: CSAMRGGNQPQHF.